Presented here are 31 T cell receptor beta chains from one specimen sequenced in a study of CD8+CD57+ T cells in acquired aplastic anemia (dated by TCRdb to the late 2010s). Sequencing was performed on an Illumina HiSeq 2000. Genomic DNA was used as template for profiling of TCR beta VDJ combinations and CDR3 sequences. TCRdb cleaned the public reads at Q25 with fastp, built clones with MiXCR and kept in-frame beta chains. Every distinct CDR3 protein forms one entry, paired with its most common genes and DNA. The table for this sample lists about 150,000 distinct CDR3 sequences; roughly 49% of them were counted only once. The top ten clonotypes cover around 12% of the sample. Flow cytometry had shown CD8+CD57+ cell expansion in the patients selected for sequencing. The source material was sorted CD4+, CD8+, or CD8+CD57+ T cells (not recorded which) from PBMCs. The receptor source for this set is a human donor with aplastic anemia.

The rearrangement uses TRBV7-9 and TRBJ2-5; TRBD2 matches at 7 bases. Germline values: CDR1 SEHNR, CDR2 FQNEAQ (reference sequence). This CDR3 has 12 amino acids. Trimming took 8 bases from V and 9 from J; bases not matched to a gene: 9. The CDR3 protein is CASQVAGRAQYF. For the CDR3, the DNA is TGTGCCAGCCAAGTGGCGGGGAGGGCCCAGTACTTC.

The chain has TRBV19 and TRBJ2-7; D is perhaps TRBD1 or TRBD2 (5 bases each). CDR3 length equals 13 residues. The ends were cut back, 3 bases at V and 4 bases at J, with 10 bases in the middle. Germline loops: CDR1 LNHDA, CDR2 SQIVND (reference sequence). CDR3 residues: CASSIQGGYEQYF. CDR3 sequence (DNA): TGTGCCAGTAGTATTCAGGGCGGGTACGAGCAGTACTTC.

This clonotype was seen ten or more times. The chain links TRBV15 to TRBJ2-2; D is unresolved. The germline CDR1 and CDR2 sequences are LNHNV and YYDKDF (reference sequence). The CDR3 consists of 15 residues. V was cut by 5 bases and J by 5 bases, with 15 bases left in between. The CDR3 DNA sequence: TGTGCCACCAGCCAAAGGGCCCGATCGACCGGGGAGCTGTTTTTT. Translated: CATSQRARSTGELFF.

This clonotype was seen more than once but under ten times. The V gene is TRBV29-1, the J gene TRBJ1-2; D remains unclear. Germline CDR1 SQVTM, CDR2 ANQGSEA. V was pared by 4 bases and J by 4 bases, with 16 bases between. This CDR3 spans 14 amino acids. The CDR3 DNA reads TGCAGCGTTGTTAGCCAGCCGTTCGTCTATGGCTACACCTTC. Residues: CSVVSQPFVYGYTF. Based on the CDR3 plus reference TRBV29-1 and TRBJ1-2, the full variable domain is SAVISQKPSRDICQRGTSLTIQCQVDSQVTMMFWYRQQPGQSLTLIATANQGSEATYESGFVIDKFPISRPNLTFSTLTVSNMSPEDSSIYLCSVVSQPFVYGYTFGSGTRLTVV.

This clonotype has only a few counts. V gene TRBV24-1 combines with J gene TRBJ1-6; D is undetermined. The CDR3 consists of 14 residues. Germline V CDR1 and CDR2: KGHDR, SFDVKD. V was pared by 5 bases and J by 8 bases, with 12 bases between. The CDR3 is CATSGTAWDSPLHF. CDR3 bases: TGTGCCACCAGTGGGACGGCCTGGGATTCACCCCTCCACTTT.

This clonotype has only a few counts. The chain has TRBV11-2 and TRBJ1-1; weak D call: TRBD1 (6 bases). This CDR3 is 16 amino acids long. Per germline, CDR1 SGHAT and CDR2 FQNNGV. Trimming stripped 4 bases from V and 1 base from J, with 16 bases between. CDR3 in DNA: TGTGCCAGCAGCTCGGGGGCCCTAAGATGGAACACTGAAGCTTTCTTT. Translating it yields CASSSGALRWNTEAFF.

The table lists this clonotype with a few counts. The J gene is TRBJ2-3, the V gene TRBV27; 7 bases fit TRBD1. Germline V CDR1 and CDR2: MNHEY, SMNVEV (reference sequence). V gave up 7 bases and J gave up 2 bases; unmatched junction bases: 3. CDR3 length: 13 amino acids. The CDR3 bases are TGTGCCAGCACCGACAGGGACACAGATACGCAGTATTTT. Translating gives CASTDRDTDTQYF.

In its sample, this clonotype was seen a few times. The rearrangement uses TRBV19 and TRBJ2-7, with 7 bases identical to TRBD2. The CDR3 has 15 amino acids. Germline V CDR1 and CDR2: LNHDA, SQIVND (reference sequence). The V gene end was trimmed by 5 bases and the J gene end by 4 bases; junction bases not matched to a gene: 11. The CDR3 region has the DNA TGTGCCAGTAGTCTCCGACTTAGGGAGGGATACGAGCAGTACTTC. This sequence encodes CASSLRLREGYEQYF.

This clonotype showed up many times. The CDR3 DNA sequence: TGTGCCAGCAGCTTAGGGGGAAACGAGCAGTACTTC. This gives the protein CASSLGGNEQYF. The genes are TRBV11-2 and TRBJ2-7; D gene unclear. Trimming cost V 1 base and J 5 bases, with 6 bases left between them. CDR1 and CDR2 from the germline V gene are SGHAT and FQNNGV. This CDR3 comprises 12 residues.

V gene TRBV12-3 or TRBV12-4 combines with J gene TRBJ2-7, with 13 bases that match TRBD2. This CDR3 comprises 15 residues. The junction had 6 bases not matched to a gene; V was cut back by 6 bases and J by 4 bases. The CDR3 nucleotides read TGTGCCAGCAGGGCGGGGACTAGCGGGAATTACGAGCAGTACTTC. Protein sequence: CASRAGTSGNYEQYF.

The rearrangement links TRBV7-9 to TRBJ2-7, with D perhaps being TRBD1 or TRBD2 (5 bases each). V lost 5 bases and J 6 bases, leaving 14 bases between the germline ends. CDR1 is SEHNR and CDR2 is FQNEAQ in the germline V gene (reference sequence). This CDR3 contains 13 residues. The CDR3 DNA reads TGTGCCAGCAGCCAAGGGGCAGGGAGCGAGCAGTACTTC. Translating it yields CASSQGAGSEQYF.

This clonotype was counted a few times. The chain recombines TRBV7-6 with TRBJ2-7; possibly TRBD2 for D (6 bases). This CDR3 is built from 15 residues. V was cut by 1 base and J by 2 bases, with 12 bases left in between. The germline CDR1 and CDR2 sequences are SGHVS and FNYEAQ. The CDR3 DNA is TGTGCCAGCAGCTTAGATGCGTCGGGGGCCTACGAGCAGTACTTC. Translation: CASSLDASGAYEQYF.

This clonotype was recorded at least ten times. The chain joins TRBV4-2 to TRBJ2-1; TRBD2 matches 9 bases. The junction had 2 bases not matched to a gene; V was cut back by 3 bases and J by 8 bases. In germline, CDR1 is LGHNA, CDR2 YNFKEQ. The CDR3 consists of 13 residues. CDR3 sequence: CASSQRGGYEQFF. The CDR3 bases are TGTGCCAGCAGCCAGCGGGGGGGCTATGAGCAGTTCTTC.

This clonotype was observed a single time. The J gene is TRBJ1-3, the V gene TRBV25-1; D perhaps matches TRBD1 (5 bases). This CDR3 region has 18 residues. The germline CDR1 and CDR2 sequences are MGHDK and SYGVNS. With 4 bases removed from V and 0 bases from J, the gap between germline ends came to 19 bases. The CDR3 region is CASSAARGSGDSGNTIYF. The DNA of the CDR3 is TGTGCCAGCAGTGCGGCACGCGGTTCGGGGGACTCTGGAAACACCATATATTTT.

This clonotype was counted at least ten times. The chain is built from TRBV7-2 and TRBJ1-4; D is possibly TRBD1 (6 bases). CDR3 length: 13 amino acids. The V and J ends lost 7 bases and 4 bases respectively, with 10 bases between them. From germline, CDR1 is SGHTA and CDR2 FQGNSA. The CDR3 spells CASTSDSNEKLFF. CDR3 nucleotide sequence: TGTGCCAGCACCTCGGACAGTAATGAAAAACTGTTTTTT.

This clonotype was counted ten times or more. V usage is TRBV7-6 and J usage is TRBJ2-1; 9 positions match TRBD1. CDR1 SGHVS and CDR2 FNYEAQ come from the germline V gene. Trimming at V came to 1 base and at J to 6 bases, leaving 7 bases not matched to a gene. The CDR3 has 16 amino acids. CDR3 amino acids: CASSLGTGGFSNEQFF. CDR3 DNA sequence: TGTGCCAGCAGCTTAGGTACAGGGGGCTTTAGCAATGAGCAGTTCTTC.

This clonotype was detected ten times or more. CDR3 sequence reads: CASSHKQGTGETQYF. CDR3 sequence (DNA): TGTGCCAGCAGCCACAAACAGGGAACGGGAGAGACCCAGTACTTC. V usage is TRBV4-2 and J usage is TRBJ2-5; TRBD1 is a possible D gene (6 bases). The germline gives CDR1 LGHNA, CDR2 YNFKEQ. CDR3 length: 15 amino acids. V was shortened by 3 bases and J by 4 bases, with 15 bases between the two germline ends.

The J gene is TRBJ1-2, the V gene TRBV2; D may be TRBD1 (5 bases). Germline V gene sequence: CDR1 SNHLY, CDR2 FYNNEI. This CDR3 comprises 12 residues. V shed 6 bases and J shed 11 bases, with 16 bases lying between them. The CDR3 loop reads CASRPGNQGYTF. CDR3 sequence (DNA): TGTGCCAGCAGGCCGGGCAACCAGGGTTACACCTTC.

This clonotype has a handful of counts. The chain is built from TRBV10-3 and TRBJ1-2, with D possibly TRBD1 on 6 matching bases. CDR3 length: 12 residues. Trimming removed 2 bases from V and 6 bases from J, with 7 bases in between. Germline CDR1 is ENHRY and CDR2 is SYGVKD. The CDR3 DNA reads TGTGCCATCAGTGAGGGGGGCAATGGCTACACCTTC. Encoded protein: CAISEGGNGYTF.

The chain recombines TRBV24-1 with TRBJ1-2; D not certain. The CDR3 extends over 14 amino acids. V shed 2 bases and J shed 3 bases, with 9 bases lying between them. Germline V lookup: CDR1 KGHDR, CDR2 SFDVKD. CDR3: CATSDYGLDYGYTF. In nucleotides, the CDR3 is TGTGCCACCAGTGATTATGGGCTTGACTATGGCTACACCTTC.

This chain joins TRBV20-1 and TRBJ2-5, with a weak D call TRBD2 (5 bases). The germline V gene has CDR1 DFQATT and CDR2 SNEGSKA (reference sequence). V lost 3 bases and J 5 bases, leaving 10 bases between the germline ends. The CDR3 spans 12 residues. In DNA form, the CDR3 reads TGCAGTGCTAGTCCGGGAACGGAGACCCAGTACTTC. It codes for CSASPGTETQYF.

Details on this clonotype: Given the absence of the conserved phenylalanine or tryptophan at the CDR3 end, a read error is likely. The rearrangement joins TRBV11-2 to TRBJ2-1, with D possibly being TRBD1 (5 bases). Germline-derived CDR1 and CDR2 are SGHAT and FQNNGV. This CDR3 spans 17 amino acids. V lost 5 bases to trimming and J lost 3 bases, with 20 bases between them. In DNA, the CDR3 is TGTGCCAGCAGCGTCTTCTTTGACAGCCTGAACTACAATGAGCAGTTCCTC. Encoded protein: CASSVFFDSLNYNEQFL.

The gene calls are TRBV19 and TRBJ2-7, with D tentatively TRBD1 or TRBD2 (5 bases each). V was clipped by 3 bases and J by 1 base, with 13 bases between them. Germline CDR1 and CDR2: LNHDA and SQIVND (reference sequence). The CDR3 runs to 15 residues. The CDR3 is CASSILATESYEQYF. CDR3 nucleotides: TGTGCCAGTAGTATCTTAGCGACAGAGTCCTACGAGCAGTACTTC.

DNA of the CDR3: TGCAGCGTTGAAGATGGCCGGGCGGCCCAGTACTTC. Translated: CSVEDGRAAQYF. This chain uses TRBV29-1 with TRBJ2-5; D is unclear. The CDR3 loop spans 12 amino acids. V lost 0 bases and J 9 bases, leaving 11 bases between the germline ends. The germline V gene encodes CDR1 SQVTM and CDR2 ANQGSEA.

The V gene is TRBV7-8, the J gene TRBJ1-1; no definite D call. Germline loops: CDR1 SGHVS, CDR2 FQNEAQ. There are 12 residues in the CDR3. With 5 bases removed from V and 4 bases from J, the gap between germline ends came to 8 bases. This CDR3 reads CASSIVGTEAFF. In nucleotides, the CDR3 is TGTGCCAGCAGCATCGTAGGCACTGAAGCTTTCTTT.

This clonotype was recorded at least ten times. This chain connects TRBV6-1 to TRBJ2-5; possible D gene TRBD1, 5 bases. CDR1 MNHNS and CDR2 SASEGT come from the germline V gene. Trimming took 5 bases from V and 5 from J, leaving 15 bases between them. CDR3 length equals 14 residues. The CDR3 coding sequence is TGTGCCAGCAGTCCCCTCCAGGGATGGGAGACCCAGTACTTC. Translated, it gives CASSPLQGWETQYF.

V is TRBV15 and J is TRBJ2-1; TRBD2 matches at 14 bases. Trimming took 5 bases from V and 0 from J; bases not matched to a gene: 9. Germline V gives CDR1 LNHNV, CDR2 YYDKDF (reference sequence). This CDR3 region has 19 residues. CDR3 sequence: CATSLGLAGGSSSYNEQFF. The CDR3 nucleotides read TGTGCCACCAGCCTAGGACTAGCGGGAGGTTCGAGCTCCTACAATGAGCAGTTCTTC.

There are many counts of this clonotype. This chain connects TRBV10-3 to TRBJ2-7, with 7 bases fitting TRBD1. V was pared by 3 bases and J by 5 bases, with 10 bases of the junction left unmatched. CDR3 length: 15 amino acids. Germline values: CDR1 ENHRY, CDR2 SYGVKD. The CDR3 DNA is TGTGCCATCAGTGAAGACAGGGCGATTATCAACGAGCAGTACTTC. Encoded protein: CAISEDRAIINEQYF.

The J gene is TRBJ1-6, the V gene TRBV20-1; 8 nucleotides line up with TRBD1. This CDR3 has 15 residues. The trim removed 0 bases at V and 9 bases at J, leaving 7 bases unmatched. Germline CDR1 is DFQATT and CDR2 is SNEGSKA (reference sequence). The CDR3 here is CSARDHGDRTSPLHF. The DNA for the CDR3 is TGCAGTGCTAGAGATCACGGGGACAGGACTTCACCCCTCCACTTT.

This clonotype was counted ten times or more. The rearrangement links TRBV13 to TRBJ2-5, with TRBD2 matching 10 bases. CDR1 is PRHDT, CDR2 FYEKMQ, per germline (reference sequence). The CDR3 consists of 15 residues. Germline trimming cut 3 bases from V and 2 bases from J; bases unmatched to any gene: 3. The CDR3: CASSFSGGHQETQYF. The CDR3 nucleotides are TGTGCCAGCAGCTTTAGCGGGGGGCATCAAGAGACCCAGTACTTC.

This clonotype was picked up many times. This chain connects TRBV24-1 to TRBJ2-1; TRBD2 aligns across 7 bases. J gave up 1 base and V 5 bases, and 4 bases lay outside the gene matches. The CDR3 consists of 15 residues. CDR1 and CDR2 (germline): KGHDR, SFDVKD. The CDR3 DNA follows: TGTGCCACCAGTGCCTCCGGGGGGTCCTACAATGAGCAGTTCTTC. Its protein is CATSASGGSYNEQFF.